This T cell receptor beta chain was documented in a study of blood T cell repertoires in COVID-19. Study information: From the United States, Italy and Spain came samples of acute and convalescent COVID-19. PBMCs, B-cell-depleted T cells, or T cells were the source of the cDNA or gDNA that made up the material.

This clone appeared once. Per the original data handling: Researchers report that nucleated cell counts were estimated from reference gene primer amplification. Repertoires were generated with immunoSEQ multiplex PCR, while TCRdb's copy carries only in-frame clones and drops some. D and trimming were read from the DNA, whereas the V and J calls and clone size are those reported in that table. This table has about 85,000 clones, around 91% appearing once. The CDR3 loop spans 13 amino acids. CDR1 and CDR2 from the germline V gene are MNHEY and SMNVEV (reference sequence). V was cut by 9 bases and J by 3 bases, with 15 bases left in between.

The origin of this receptor is an elderly woman with active or convalescent COVID-19. Sequenced: peripheral blood. This chain joins TRBV27 and TRBJ2-7; D ambiguous. The CDR3 reads CARAQENHYEQYF. The DNA of the CDR3 is TGTGCCAGAGCCCAGGAAAACCACTACGAGCAGTACTTC.